Below are 23 T cell receptor beta chains sequenced from a single sample in a study of OX40 agonist ivuxolimab in advanced cancers. Sequencing used immunoSEQ multiplex PCR; TCRdb keeps in-frame clones, though not all of them. Altogether roughly 13,000 clones are present, approximately 80% being singletons, with the ten largest covering around 33%. Source: CD4+ or CD8+ T cells sorted from blood, taken in a trial of the OX40 agonist ivuxolimab. The source of these receptors is an adult with an advanced solid tumor such as melanoma, head and neck, liver or kidney cancer.

The chain has TRBV9 and TRBJ2-2, with 14 positions matching TRBD2. In germline, CDR1 is SGDLS, CDR2 YYNGEE. This CDR3 is 17 amino acids long. After removal of 3 bases from V and 4 bases from J, the junction contained 5 bases not matched to a gene. For the CDR3, the DNA is TGTGCCAGCAGCGGCGGGACTAGCGGGAGAGGCACCGGGGAGCTGTTTTTT. Protein: CASSGGTSGRGTGELFF.

The chain has TRBV19 and TRBJ1-1; D not certain. Germline V lookup: CDR1 LNHDA, CDR2 SQIVND (reference sequence). V shed 5 bases and J shed 1 base, with 8 bases lying between them. This CDR3 spans 13 amino acids. The CDR3 sequence is CASSSGRNTEAFF. In DNA, the CDR3 is TGTGCCAGTAGTTCTGGGAGGAACACTGAAGCTTTCTTT.

The CDR3 sequence: CASSLDTSDTQYF. The CDR3 DNA is TGTGCCAGCAGCTTAGACACGTCAGATACGCAGTATTTT. The genes are TRBV11-3 and TRBJ2-3, with D unclear. The CDR3 is made up of 13 amino acids. Germline CDR1 SGHNT, CDR2 YENEEA. The ends were cut back, 0 bases at V and 4 bases at J, with 5 bases in the middle.

This rearrangement joins TRBV7-3 to TRBJ2-1; 12 positions match TRBD2. CDR1 is SGHTA, CDR2 FQGTGA, per germline. Trimming took 6 bases from V and 6 from J; bases not matched to a gene: 9. The CDR3 sequence is 16 residues long. The CDR3 nucleotides read TGTGCCAGCAGTCGACTAGCGGGAGCTGTGATCAATGAGCAGTTCTTC. It specifies CASSRLAGAVINEQFF.

This clone was seen a single time. The chain uses TRBV6-5 and TRBJ2-1; 9 nucleotides align to TRBD2. The CDR3 runs to 10 residues. J lost 12 bases, V lost 10 bases, and 4 bases had no gene match. Germline CDR1 is MNHEY and CDR2 is SVGAGI. This chain's CDR3 is CATASGVQFF. The CDR3 DNA is TGTGCCACCGCTAGCGGGGTGCAGTTCTTC.

V usage is TRBV27 and J usage is TRBJ1-2, with 9 bases identical to TRBD1. CDR3 length: 15 amino acids. Germline values: CDR1 MNHEY, CDR2 SMNVEV (reference sequence). The junction had 13 bases not matched to a gene; V was cut back by 8 bases and J by 6 bases. CDR3 sequence reads: CASGIRTGGQDGYTF. CDR3 coding DNA: TGTGCCAGCGGTATACGAACAGGGGGCCAGGATGGCTACACCTTC.

The rearrangement uses TRBV9 and TRBJ2-3; 14 bases are shared with TRBD2. CDR1 SGDLS and CDR2 YYNGEE come from the germline V gene. The V gene end was trimmed by 0 bases and the J gene end by 4 bases; junction bases not matched to a gene: 10. The CDR3 has 19 amino acids. CDR3 DNA sequence: TGTGCCAGCAGCGTAGACCCCGGGACTAGCGGGAGTTTGGCAGATACGCAGTATTTT. Its translation is CASSVDPGTSGSLADTQYF.

About this clone: This same CDR3 is encoded by further DNA sequences in the sample. The V and J genes are TRBV5-1 and TRBJ2-7; 7 positions agree with TRBD2. V gave up 0 bases and J gave up 6 bases; unmatched junction bases: 3. CDR1 is SGHRS and CDR2 is YFSETQ in the germline V gene. CDR3 length equals 13 residues. The chain's CDR3 is CASSLGAGAEQYF. For the CDR3, the DNA is TGCGCCAGCAGCTTGGGCGCGGGAGCCGAGCAGTACTTC.

With regard to this clone: The junction departs from germline at one end; a sequencing error may be responsible. The CDR3 here is CASRFANGQLNQPQHF. The CDR3 DNA reads as TGTGCCAGCCGTTTTGCAAACGGGCAGTTGAATCAGCCCCAGCATTTT. V and J are TRBV28 and TRBJ1-5; D is uncertain. The germline V gene has CDR1 MDHEN and CDR2 SYDVKM. CDR3 length: 16 amino acids.

The sample holds one count of this clone. The V and J genes are TRBV29-1 and TRBJ2-1; TRBD1 might be the D (6 bases). Trimming removed 4 bases from V and 3 bases from J, with 13 bases in between. Germline CDR1 reads SQVTM; CDR2 reads ANQGSEA. The length of the CDR3 is 14 residues. In nucleotides, the CDR3 is TGCAGCGTTGCTGGACAGAGTCTCTACAATGAGCAGTTCTTC. This sequence encodes CSVAGQSLYNEQFF.

By sample share, this clone is medium-sized (0.01 to 0.1%). V gene TRBV7-6 combines with J gene TRBJ1-1, with no clear D. Germline CDR1 reads SGHVS; CDR2 reads FNYEAQ. Trimming removed 5 bases at V and 0 bases at J, with 7 bases between. The CDR3 covers 13 residues. This chain's CDR3 is CASSLSMNTEAFF. CDR3 DNA: TGTGCCAGCAGCCTTTCCATGAACACTGAAGCTTTCTTT.

V is TRBV2 and J is TRBJ2-2; 7 positions match TRBD2. Germline CDR1 SNHLY, CDR2 FYNNEI. The V and J ends lost 5 bases and 2 bases, in that order; junction bases with no gene match: 8. The CDR3 extends over 16 amino acids. CDR3 bases: TGTGCCAGCAGTTCACCGGGACTAACCAACACCGGGGAGCTGTTTTTT. Translation: CASSSPGLTNTGELFF. Complete variable domain (other parts from reference TRBV2 and TRBJ2-2): EPEVTQTPSHQVTQMGQEVILRCVPISNHLYFYWYRQILGQKVEFLVSFYNNEISEKSEIFDDQFSVERPDGSNFTLKIRSTKLEDSAMYFCASSSPGLTNTGELFFGEGSRLTVL.

The chain uses TRBV10-1 and TRBJ2-2; 14 bases line up with TRBD2. The CDR3 consists of 17 residues. V dropped 0 bases and J dropped 6; count of bases not matched to a gene: 3. From germline, CDR1 is WNHNN and CDR2 SYGVQD (reference sequence). The CDR3 coding sequence is TGCGCCAGCAGTGAGTCGGGACTAGCGGGAGCGGCCGGGGAGCTGTTTTTT. Protein: CASSESGLAGAAGELFF.

This chain uses TRBV6-5 with TRBJ1-3; D not resolved. Trimming stripped 6 bases from V and 0 bases from J, with 9 bases between. CDR1 is MNHEY and CDR2 is SVGAGI in the germline V gene. This CDR3 is 14 amino acids long. DNA of the CDR3: TGTGCCAGCAGGGAAGGGTCCTCTGGAAACACCATATATTTT. It encodes CASREGSSGNTIYF.

The genes are TRBV25-1 and TRBJ2-3; 11 nucleotides agree with TRBD2. Looked up from germline, CDR1 is MGHDK and CDR2 is SYGVNS. CDR3 length: 16 residues. Trimming cost V 6 bases and J 4 bases; bases outside gene matches: 9. The CDR3 DNA is TGTGCCAGCAGAGGTATTAGCGGGAGGGCCGCAGATACGCAGTATTTT. Translation: CASRGISGRAADTQYF. The complete variable domain, with remaining parts taken from reference TRBV25-1 and TRBJ2-3, reads EADIYQTPRYLVIGTGKKITLECSQTMGHDKMYWYQQDPGMELHLIHYSYGVNSTEKGDLSSESTVSRIRTEHFPLTLESARPSHTSQYLCASRGISGRAADTQYFGPGTRLTVL.

The chain links TRBV5-8 to TRBJ2-1, with D unclear. With 0 bases removed from V and 6 bases from J, the gap between germline ends came to 10 bases. This CDR3 region has 14 residues. Germline CDR1 SGHTS, CDR2 YDEGEE. The CDR3 loop is CASSLEAIPNEQFF. The CDR3 nucleotides read TGTGCCAGCAGCTTGGAGGCGATTCCCAATGAGCAGTTCTTC.

The chain couples TRBV4-1 to TRBJ1-4; the D is unclear. V lost 0 bases to trimming and J lost 7 bases, with 9 bases between them. Germline values: CDR1 MGHRA, CDR2 YSYEKL. The CDR3 has 14 amino acids. In DNA, the CDR3 is TGCGCCAGCAGCCAAGATCACTGGAGTGAAAAACTGTTTTTT. Translated, it gives CASSQDHWSEKLFF.

The chain recombines TRBV28 with TRBJ2-5, with TRBD2 matching 11 bases. The germline V gene has CDR1 MDHEN and CDR2 SYDVKM. The trim removed 4 bases at V and 11 bases at J, leaving 18 bases unmatched. This CDR3 has 17 amino acids. The CDR3 reads CASSSPGLAGAAARQYF. The CDR3 nucleotides read TGTGCCAGCAGTTCGCCAGGACTAGCGGGTGCCGCAGCTCGGCAGTACTTC.

The chain recombines TRBV7-6 with TRBJ2-1; D possibly matches TRBD1 or TRBD2 (5 bases each). The V gene lost 1 base and the J gene lost 8 bases, with 15 bases spanning the gap. The CDR3 runs to 15 residues. CDR1 SGHVS and CDR2 FNYEAQ come from the germline V gene. The CDR3 loop reads CASSLGGVSLDEQFF. In nucleotides, the CDR3 is TGTGCCAGCAGCTTAGGAGGGGTGAGCCTCGATGAGCAGTTCTTC. Complete variable domain (other parts from reference TRBV7-6 and TRBJ2-1): GAGVSQSPRYKVTKRGQDVALRCDPISGHVSLYWYRQALGQGPEFLTYFNYEAQQDKSGLPNDRFSAERPEGSISTLTIQRTEQRDSAMYRCASSLGGVSLDEQFFGPGTRLTVL.

The rearrangement joins TRBV29-1 to TRBJ1-1, with no clear D. The CDR3 is 12 amino acids. CDR1 and CDR2 from the germline V gene are SQVTM and ANQGSEA. The ends were cut back, 5 bases at V and 3 bases at J, with 10 bases in the middle. CDR3 region: CSVPPVDTEAFF. The CDR3 region has the DNA TGCAGCGTTCCACCGGTGGACACTGAAGCTTTCTTT.

The chain uses TRBV5-1 and TRBJ2-5; 8 nucleotides line up with TRBD2. CDR1 and CDR2 (germline): SGHRS, YFSETQ. Germline trimming cut 0 bases from V and 2 bases from J; bases unmatched to any gene: 3. The CDR3 covers 15 residues. CDR3 in DNA: TGCGCCAGCAGCTTGGCGGGAGGGGCACAAGAGACCCAGTACTTC. Translation gives CASSLAGGAQETQYF.

The gene calls are TRBV6-1 and TRBJ1-1; 10 bases align to TRBD1. This CDR3 region has 15 residues. V lost 7 bases to trimming and J lost 2 bases; unmatched junction nucleotides: 7. CDR1 is MNHNS and CDR2 is SASEGT in the germline V gene. CDR3 DNA: TGTGCCAGCATGACGACAGGGGGCATAAACACTGAAGCTTTCTTT. This sequence encodes CASMTTGGINTEAFF.

The rearrangement joins TRBV10-1 to TRBJ1-5; tentative D call: TRBD1 (5 bases). V was cut by 10 bases and J by 3 bases, with 10 bases left in between. Germline V gene sequence: CDR1 WNHNN, CDR2 SYGVQD (reference sequence). The CDR3 totals 12 residues. The CDR3 coding sequence is TGCGCCACGGGACGGTTCAATCAGCCCCAGCATTTT. Residues: CATGRFNQPQHF.